These T cell receptor beta chains were read from a single sample in a study of CD8 T cells in ankylosing spondylitis. In TCRdb, the 5' RACE reads were re-called with MiXCR into one record per CDR3 protein. The profile shows under 250,000 distinct CDR3 sequences, roughly a tenth of them singletons. The sequencing input was blood, either unsorted or a sorted T cell fraction (not recorded which). These receptors originate from a male donor with ankylosing spondylitis or in good health (not recorded which). Each CDR3 is given with its conserved first and last residue. The D gene is left open where the match is weak. Rows give clone size only sometimes, using once, few, many, or a class for an expanded clone.

d_call j_call clone_size v_call cdr3_aa cdr3_nt
NA TRBJ1-2 few TRBV30 CAWGLTYGYTF TGTGCCTGGGGACTGACCTATGGCTACACCTTC
NA TRBJ2-7 many TRBV12-3/TRBV12-4 CASSLARREQYF TGTGCCAGCAGTTTAGCACGTCGCGAGCAGTACTTC
NA TRBJ1-1 once TRBV20-1 CSASSGFNTEAFF TGCAGTGCTAGTTCCGGATTTAACACTGAAGCTTTCTTT
NA TRBJ1-2 many TRBV3-1 CASSQYRGYTF TGTGCCAGCAGCCAGTACCGGGGCTACACCTTC
TRBD2 TRBJ2-5 NA TRBV12-3/TRBV12-4 CASSWSGGASETQYF TGTGCCAGCAGTTGGAGCGGGGGGGCATCAGAGACCCAGTACTTC
NA TRBJ1-2 many TRBV20-1 CSAPASDSYGYTF TGCAGTGCTCCGGCTTCAGATAGCTATGGCTACACCTTC
TRBD1 TRBJ2-1 many TRBV20-1 CSAYEGQGARSDEQFF TGCAGTGCTTACGAGGGTCAGGGGGCTAGGTCCGATGAGCAGTTCTTC
NA TRBJ2-3 NA TRBV12-3/TRBV12-4 CASSHGRVTQYF TGTGCCAGCAGCCACGGGAGAGTTACGCAGTATTTT
NA TRBJ2-7 many TRBV2 CASSEEPSYEQYF TGTGCCAGCAGTGAAGAACCGTCATACGAGCAGTACTTC
NA TRBJ2-5 many TRBV5-5 CASSLVSGLGETQYF TGTGCCAGCAGCTTGGTATCGGGGCTTGGAGAGACCCAGTACTTC
NA TRBJ2-5 many TRBV5-6 CASSLAGRQETQYF TGTGCCAGCAGCTTGGCGGGTAGGCAAGAGACCCAGTACTTC
NA TRBJ2-4 many TRBV5-6 CASSLAGTAGSDIQYF TGTGCCAGCAGCTTGGCCGGTACAGCCGGGAGTGACATTCAGTACTTC
TRBD1 TRBJ1-2 many TRBV4-1 CASSQDSLGQGPFGYTF TGCGCCAGCAGCCAAGACTCGCTAGGACAGGGGCCTTTCGGCTACACCTTC
NA TRBJ2-1 many TRBV5-5 CASSVTSNSYNEQFF TGTGCCAGCAGCGTTACTAGCAACTCCTACAATGAGCAGTTCTTC